What follows are 3 T cell receptor beta chains derived from one specimen sequenced in a study of vaccination and CD4 T cells after COVID-19. Treatment described: roughly ten-day PBMC culture with coronavirus spike peptide pools or control peptides (ViraFEST assay). Their cognate antigens are unknown. Scientists ran DNA taken from cultured CD4+ T cells through the Oncomine TCR Beta short-read assay for sequencing. TCRdb re-called the PCR reads through MiXCR, storing one row per CDR3 protein. Of tens of thousands of distinct CDR3 sequences listed, 40% to 55% are singletons. The starting material was CD4+ T cells from blood, cultured in vitro, obtained before SARS-CoV-2 vaccination. Source of these receptors: a human donor who received a COVID-19 vaccine.

This rearrangement joins TRBV11-3 to TRBJ2-2, with D perhaps TRBD2 (7 bases). The CDR3 is made up of 17 amino acids. CDR1 and CDR2 from the germline V gene are SGHNT and YENEEA. The germline V and J ends were trimmed by 2 bases and 3 bases, with 16 bases remaining between them. The CDR3 nucleotides read TGTGCCAGCAGCTTAAGGGGGGGGGGCGCCTACACCGGGGAGCTGTTTTTT. This codes for CASSLRGGGAYTGELFF.

This clonotype was counted between two and nine times. The chain has TRBV12-3 or TRBV12-4 and TRBJ1-2; 7 nucleotides match TRBD1. There are 14 residues in the CDR3. V shed 6 bases, J shed 4 bases, and the junction held 8 bases outside the gene matches. CDR3: CASRPDRVRYGYTF. The CDR3 DNA reads as TGTGCCAGCAGACCCGACAGGGTTCGCTATGGCTACACCTTC.

There are a few counts of this clonotype. The chain links TRBV6-5 to TRBJ1-2; 7 bases are shared with TRBD1. The junction had 12 bases not matched to a gene; V was cut back by 2 bases and J by 6 bases. The CDR3 runs to 16 residues. CDR1 is MNHEY and CDR2 is SVGAGI in the germline V gene. The CDR3 nucleotides read TGTGCCAGCAGTTACAGCACAGGGGAAAAGAGCGATGGCTACACCTTC. It is translated as CASSYSTGEKSDGYTF.